These T cell receptor beta chains were read from a single sample in a study of blood T cell repertoires in COVID-19. The protocol was immunoSEQ multiplex PCR, while the TCRdb copy is restricted to in-frame clones and leaves out a portion. The data contain tens of thousands of clones, 90% of them singletons. Sequences were obtained from peripheral blood. Source of these receptors: a human donor in a cohort sampled during active COVID-19. Both conserved end residues are part of each CDR3.

j_call | v_call | cdr3_aa
TRBJ1-3 | TRBV9 | CASSVTRTGNTIYF
TRBJ2-7 | TRBV6-5 | CASSYGTGGDEQYF
TRBJ2-3 | TRBV5-4 | CASSLERAYTDTQYF
TRBJ2-2 | TRBV2 | CASSSVRTGELFF
TRBJ2-2 | TRBV29-1 | CSVEGEGGPAGELFF
TRBJ2-3 | TRBV7-8 | CASSLALADTSTDTQYF
TRBJ2-3 | TRBV4-1 | CASSQDERGGDTQYF
TRBJ2-3 | TRBV6-6 | CASRQPGQGVAQYF
TRBJ1-4 | TRBV5-6 | CASRDSNLEKLFF
TRBJ2-3 | TRBV7-8 | CASSLNRVTNTDTQYF
TRBJ1-1 | TRBV2 | CASSWIGDLNTEAFF
TRBJ1-6 | TRBV19 | CASSVDRNSYNSPLHF
TRBJ1-2 | TRBV30 | CAWTGQGIRTGYGYTF
TRBJ1-1 | TRBV5-1 | CASSLTGTGTEAFF
TRBJ2-7 | TRBV19 | CASSQTTGIGYEQYF
TRBJ1-1 | TRBV7-2 | CASEPGGGANTEAFF
TRBJ1-5 | TRBV12-5 | CASGPKVVGALIPGSNQPQHF
TRBJ2-7 | TRBV11-2 | CASSSPRDTDYEQYF
TRBJ2-1 | TRBV7-3 | CASSPRPGNEQFF
TRBJ1-5 | TRBV7-9 | CASSIQGSNQPQHF
TRBJ2-3 | TRBV7-2 | CASSSNTDTQYF
TRBJ1-4 | TRBV4-2 | CASSPRAVINEKLFF
TRBJ2-1 | TRBV11-3 | CASSFGLAGGNEQFF
TRBJ1-5 | TRBV18 | CASSPGQGGNQPQHF
TRBJ1-5 | TRBV25-1 | CASSEFSLNQPQHF
TRBJ1-2 | TRBV27 | CASSLLTRGGFYGYTF
TRBJ2-3 | TRBV7-3 | CASSPSGTDTQYF
TRBJ2-2 | TRBV18 | CASSIGQGAQTGELFF
TRBJ1-2 | TRBV7-3 | CASSLTGQGSSNYGYTF
TRBJ2-2 | TRBV5-8 | CASSLINTNTGELFF
TRBJ2-5 | TRBV24-1 | CATRGAGGTQETQYF
TRBJ2-4 | TRBV5-5 | CASSLDLGGGIQYF
TRBJ2-7 | TRBV7-2 | CASSGAGGLSYEYEQYF
TRBJ2-5 | TRBV3-1/TRBV3-2 | CASSQVRLAGGRETQYF
TRBJ1-5 | TRBV4-3 | CASSQEFGGPGQPQHF
TRBJ1-4 | TRBV19 | CASQERPTLNEKLFF
TRBJ2-1 | TRBV11-3 | CASSLRLSQEQFF
TRBJ2-1 | TRBV29-1 | CSGEFRAYNEQFF
TRBJ1-5 | TRBV19 | CASSRGIYQPQHF
TRBJ2-5 | TRBV4-1 | CASSQRGDRGQETQYF
TRBJ1-1 | TRBV6-6 | CASTDGGLSTEAFF
TRBJ1-2 | TRBV18 | CASSPLGQPYGYTF
TRBJ2-5 | TRBV3-1/TRBV3-2 | CASSPGFSETQYF
TRBJ2-2 | TRBV28 | CASSRNTGELFF
TRBJ2-3 | TRBV5-4 | CASSTMRERADTQYF
TRBJ2-2 | TRBV18 | CASSPGQGATGELFF